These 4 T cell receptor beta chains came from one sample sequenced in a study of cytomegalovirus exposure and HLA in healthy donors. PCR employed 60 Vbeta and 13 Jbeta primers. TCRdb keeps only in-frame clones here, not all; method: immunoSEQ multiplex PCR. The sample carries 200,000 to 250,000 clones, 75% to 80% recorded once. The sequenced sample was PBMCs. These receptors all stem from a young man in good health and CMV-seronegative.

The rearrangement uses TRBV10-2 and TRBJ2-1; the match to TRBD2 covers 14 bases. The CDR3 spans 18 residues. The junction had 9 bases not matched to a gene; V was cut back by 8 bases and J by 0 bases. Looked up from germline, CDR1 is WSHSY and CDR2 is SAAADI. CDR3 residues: CASRRLAGGDSSYNEQFF. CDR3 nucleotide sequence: TGCGCCAGCCGACGACTAGCGGGGGGGGATAGCTCCTACAATGAGCAGTTCTTC.

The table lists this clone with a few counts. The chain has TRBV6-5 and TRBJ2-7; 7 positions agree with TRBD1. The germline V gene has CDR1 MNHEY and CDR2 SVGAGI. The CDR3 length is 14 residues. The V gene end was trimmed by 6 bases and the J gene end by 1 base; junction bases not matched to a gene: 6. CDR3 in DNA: TGTGCCAGCAGCTTACAGGGGCCATCCTACGAGCAGTACTTC. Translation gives CASSLQGPSYEQYF.

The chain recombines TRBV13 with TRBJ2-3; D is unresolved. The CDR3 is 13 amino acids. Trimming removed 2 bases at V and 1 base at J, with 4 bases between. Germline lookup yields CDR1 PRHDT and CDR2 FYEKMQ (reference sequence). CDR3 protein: CASSLTGTDTQYF. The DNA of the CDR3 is TGTGCCAGCAGCTTAACAGGCACAGATACGCAGTATTTT.

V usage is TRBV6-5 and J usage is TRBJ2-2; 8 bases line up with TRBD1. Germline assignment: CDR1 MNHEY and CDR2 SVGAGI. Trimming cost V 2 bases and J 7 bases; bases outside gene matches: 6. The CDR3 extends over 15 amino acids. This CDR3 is CASSYVQGDNGELFF. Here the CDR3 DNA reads TGTGCCAGCAGTTACGTACAGGGGGATAACGGGGAGCTGTTTTTT.